This T cell receptor beta chain was obtained from a study of blood T cell repertoires in COVID-19. The wider study: The cDNA or gDNA used as material had been derived from T cells, B-cell-depleted T cells, or PBMCs.

Donors in Cohort 3 who had recovered were those with two negative PCRs, healthcare professional clearance, or resolution of their symptoms. CDR1 and CDR2 (germline): ENHRY, SYGVKD. The V end was cut by 6 bases, the J end by 1 base, with 10 bases between. The CDR3 has 13 amino acids. The data were produced by immunoSEQ multiplex PCR, yet TCRdb's version contains in-frame clones alone and is incomplete. The sample includes roughly 250,000 clones, 85% to 95% of them seen just once. This chain connects TRBV10-3 to TRBJ2-7; tentatively, D is TRBD1 (6 bases). This sequence was found in a woman aged 18-35 years who had recovered from COVID-19. The sample consisted of PBMCs or T cells enriched from blood (not recorded which). CDR3 protein: CAIRQTGSYEQYF. The CDR3 DNA is TGTGCCATCAGGCAAACAGGGTCCTACGAGCAGTACTTC.